This T cell receptor (beta chain) was sequenced in a study of shared clonotypes between healthy human individuals. Turning to the study itself: Per donor, CD8 memory used one plate, CD8 naive used two, CD4 memory used three and CD4 naive used three.

Germline assignment: CDR1 WSHSY and CDR2 SAAADI. Between the trimmed V and J ends, which lost 5 bases and 8 bases, there was a span of 13 bases. The CDR3 has 13 amino acids. Profiling relied on immunoSEQ multiplex PCR, and the TCRdb table lists in-frame clones only, not all of them. The sample includes some 700,000 clones, about 92% of them seen just once. With respect to this clone: The antigen is not known.

Findings of the study overall: Only blood samples were collected, and tissue repertoires likely differ. Relative to clonotypes present in all four donors, those not shared had lower generation probabilities. Approximately 5% was the fraction of naive CD4 clonotypes found shared across a few donors.

The genes are TRBV10-2 and TRBJ2-1; D unclear. Sample: memory CD8+ T cells from PBMCs. The subset: CD45RO+ cells pooled with CCR7-negative TemRA cells. This clonotype was obtained from a man aged 18 to 35 in good health. Some clones in this sample may be carry-over from other donors' samples. The CDR3 here is CASSLDRWYEQFF. CDR3 coding DNA: TGCGCCAGCAGTCTCGACCGATGGTATGAGCAGTTCTTC.